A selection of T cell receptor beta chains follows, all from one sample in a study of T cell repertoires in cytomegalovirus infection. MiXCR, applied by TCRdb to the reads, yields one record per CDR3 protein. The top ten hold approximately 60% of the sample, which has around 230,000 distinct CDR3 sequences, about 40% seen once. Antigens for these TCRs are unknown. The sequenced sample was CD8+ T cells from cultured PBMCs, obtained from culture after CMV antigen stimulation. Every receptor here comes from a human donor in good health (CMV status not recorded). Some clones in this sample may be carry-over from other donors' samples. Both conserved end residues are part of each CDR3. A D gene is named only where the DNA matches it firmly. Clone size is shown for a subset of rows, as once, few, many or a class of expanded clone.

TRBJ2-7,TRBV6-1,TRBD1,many,TGTGCCAGCAGCGCAAGGACAGGGGTTTTCTACGAGCAGTACTTC,CASSARTGVFYEQYF
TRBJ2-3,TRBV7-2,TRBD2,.,TGTGCCAGCAGCCCCGTTAGCGGGACGAGCACAGATACGCAGTATTTT,CASSPVSGTSTDTQYF
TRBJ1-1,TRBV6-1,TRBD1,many,TGTGCCAGCAGTAGGAGAATCCCCGGGACAGGGGGGCACATGAACACTGAAGCTTTCTTT,CASSRRIPGTGGHMNTEAFF
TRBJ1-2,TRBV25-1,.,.,TGTGCCAGCAGCCTCCGGACGGATAACTATGGCTACACCTTC,CASSLRTDNYGYTF
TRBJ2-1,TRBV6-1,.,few,TGTGCCAGCGGCCACAGAACTTACAATGAGCAGTTCTTC,CASGHRTYNEQFF
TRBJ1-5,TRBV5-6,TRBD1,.,TGTGCCAGCAGCCACGGACAGGGAGTGGGTCAGCCCCAGCATTTT,CASSHGQGVGQPQHF
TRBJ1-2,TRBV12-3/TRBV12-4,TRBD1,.,TGTGCCAGCAGGGAGGGGGCAGAACCCAACTATGGCTACACCTTC,CASREGAEPNYGYTF
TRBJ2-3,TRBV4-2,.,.,TGTGCCAGCAGCCAAGATCAAATAGCGACGACAGATACGCAGTATTTT,CASSQDQIATTDTQYF
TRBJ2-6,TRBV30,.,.,TGTGCCTGGAGTGGAGTCTCTGGGGCCAACGTCCTGACTTTC,CAWSGVSGANVLTF
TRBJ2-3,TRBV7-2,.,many,TGTGCCAGCAGCTCTCCGAGCGGGACAGATACGCAGTATTTT,CASSSPSGTDTQYF
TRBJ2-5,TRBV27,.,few,TGTGCCAGCAGCGTAACACCCTTCGGGGAGACCCAGTACTTC,CASSVTPFGETQYF
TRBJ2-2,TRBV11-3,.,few,TGTGCCAGCAGCACTATGGCCGGGGAGCTGTTTTTT,CASSTMAGELFF
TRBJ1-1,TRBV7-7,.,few,TGTGCCAGCAGCTTAGAAGTCGACACTGAAGCTTTCTTT,CASSLEVDTEAFF
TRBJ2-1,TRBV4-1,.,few,TGCGCCAGCAGCCCTCCCCCGGTCAGCTCCTACAATGAGCAGTTCTTC,CASSPPPVSSYNEQFF
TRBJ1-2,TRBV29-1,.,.,TGCAGCGTTGAGGGTCAGAACTATGGCTACACCTTC,CSVEGQNYGYTF